These 23 T cell receptor beta chains originate from one sample sequenced in a study of T cell repertoires in cytomegalovirus infection. TCRdb re-called the reads with MiXCR, one entry per CDR3 protein. The data show about 240,000 distinct CDR3 sequences, 12% seen once. The sequenced sample consisted of PBMCs. These receptors were obtained from a human donor in good health (CMV status not recorded). Some clones in this sample may be carry-over from other donors' samples.

This clonotype occurred a few times. The CDR3: CASRRDRDLMNTEAFF. Here the CDR3 DNA reads TGTGCCAGCAGGCGGGACAGGGATCTCATGAACACTGAAGCTTTCTTT. The V call is TRBV11-3, the J call TRBJ1-1; 9 bases map to TRBD1. CDR3 length equals 16 residues. Germline V CDR1 and CDR2: SGHNT, YENEEA. Trimming at V came to 6 bases and at J to 0 bases, leaving 8 bases not matched to a gene.

V is TRBV6-6 and J is TRBJ2-3; D possibly corresponds to TRBD1 (7 bases). Per the germline V gene, CDR1 is MNHNY and CDR2 is SVGAGI (reference sequence). V lost 6 bases to trimming and J lost 5 bases, with 15 bases between them. This CDR3 has 14 amino acids. The chain's CDR3 is CASRFSQGGDTQYF. DNA of the CDR3: TGTGCCAGCAGGTTCAGTCAGGGGGGAGATACGCAGTATTTT.

This clonotype has ten or more counts. The rearrangement uses TRBV7-2 and TRBJ2-1; TRBD2 matches at 15 bases. V lost 3 bases and J lost 5; bases outside the gene matches: 11. Germline lookup yields CDR1 SGHTA and CDR2 FQGNSA. The CDR3 sequence is 19 residues long. This CDR3 reads CASSFRRTSGRAKNNEQFF. The CDR3 DNA reads as TGTGCCAGCAGCTTCCGCCGGACTAGCGGGAGGGCCAAGAACAATGAGCAGTTCTTC. The full variable domain, in which reference TRBV7-2 and TRBJ2-1 provide the parts outside the CDR3, is GAGVSQSPSNKVTEKGKDVELRCDPISGHTALYWYRQSLGQGLEFLIYFQGNSAPDKSGLPSDRFSAERTGGSVSTLTIQRTQQEDSAVYLCASSFRRTSGRAKNNEQFFGPGTRLTVL.

This chain links TRBV29-1 with TRBJ1-2, with 7 bases that match TRBD1. V was clipped by 6 bases and J by 6 bases; unmatched bases: 7. Germline assignment: CDR1 SQVTM and CDR2 ANQGSEA. The length of the CDR3 is 12 residues. The CDR3 region has the DNA TGCAGCGTCCACCGGGACAGAGATGGCTACACCTTC. Its protein is CSVHRDRDGYTF.

The V call is TRBV29-1, the J call TRBJ1-3; D unclear. V lost 7 bases and J lost 0, with 10 bases in between. The CDR3 totals 13 residues. The germline gives CDR1 SQVTM, CDR2 ANQGSEA. Here the CDR3 reads CSGSYSSGNTIYF. CDR3 in DNA: TGCAGCGGATCGTATAGCTCTGGAAACACCATATATTTT.

This clonotype appeared many times. The chain carries TRBV25-1 and TRBJ2-1; either TRBD1 or TRBD2 may fit D (5 bases each). V was clipped by 2 bases and J by 4 bases, with 27 bases between them. Per germline, CDR1 MGHDK and CDR2 SYGVNS. The CDR3 is 20 residues long. This CDR3 is CASSENGRVSWGNVYNEQFF. CDR3 coding DNA: TGTGCCAGCAGTGAAAATGGACGGGTCTCCTGGGGGAACGTGTACAATGAGCAGTTCTTC.

This clonotype was recorded a few times. This chain uses TRBV6-2 or TRBV6-3 with TRBJ1-1; D is unclear. V gave up 7 bases and J gave up 2 bases, with 8 bases separating them. Looked up from germline, CDR1 is MNHEY and CDR2 is SVGEGT. The CDR3 runs 12 residues. CDR3: CASTNPNTEAFF. The CDR3 DNA sequence: TGTGCCAGCACTAATCCTAACACTGAAGCTTTCTTT.

This chain uses TRBV14 with TRBJ2-4, with D perhaps TRBD2 (5 bases). V was shortened by 4 bases and J by 7 bases, with 11 bases between the two germline ends. Germline-derived CDR1 and CDR2 are SGHDN and FVKESK. This CDR3 is built from 13 residues. The DNA for the CDR3 is TGTGCCAGCAGCCTAACGGGATCGAACATTCAGTACTTC. Translated, it gives CASSLTGSNIQYF.

There are many counts of this clonotype. The rearrangement joins TRBV28 to TRBJ1-5, with 7 positions matching TRBD1. The ends lost 3 bases at V and 2 bases at J; junction bases unmatched: 4. Germline CDR1 is MDHEN and CDR2 is SYDVKM. The CDR3 has 15 amino acids. CDR3 protein: CASSFPGGGNQPQHF. CDR3 nucleotide sequence: TGTGCCAGCAGTTTCCCAGGGGGTGGCAATCAGCCCCAGCATTTT.

This clonotype occurred a few times. The V call is TRBV5-6, the J call TRBJ2-1, with D unclear. Trimming left V 1 base short and J 4 bases short, with 9 bases between. Germline V CDR1 and CDR2: SGHDT, YYEEEE. The length of the CDR3 is 14 residues. CDR3: CASSLLRLYNEQFF. The CDR3 DNA sequence: TGTGCCAGCAGCTTGCTTCGGCTATACAATGAGCAGTTCTTC.

Worth noting for this clonotype: Being one base from a much bigger clone, this may be a read error. A read error is likely, as this CDR3 ends without the conserved phenylalanine or tryptophan. V is TRBV11-2 and J is TRBJ2-5, with no clear D. V was cut by 5 bases and J by 5 bases, with 9 bases left in between. This CDR3 spans 12 amino acids. Germline CDR1 SGHAT, CDR2 FQNNGV. The CDR3 coding sequence is TGTGCCAGCAGCCCGCTCTCGGAGACCCAGTACGTC. Translating gives CASSPLSETQYV.

This clonotype has just a few counts. V is TRBV6-2 or TRBV6-3 and J is TRBJ2-1; the match to TRBD2 covers 7 bases. V gave up 4 bases and J gave up 6 bases; unmatched junction bases: 12. Germline lookup yields CDR1 MNHEY and CDR2 SVGEGT. The CDR3 sequence is 16 residues long. The CDR3 spells CASSSLALAASNEQFF. CDR3 bases: TGTGCCAGCAGTTCCCTAGCGCTAGCGGCCTCCAATGAGCAGTTCTTC.

This clonotype was recorded many times. This chain links TRBV5-1 with TRBJ2-3, with D maybe TRBD1 (5 bases). This CDR3 is 15 amino acids long. In germline, CDR1 is SGHRS, CDR2 YFSETQ. Deletions cut 4 bases from V and 2 bases from J, with 14 bases between. CDR3: CASSTQGFPTDTQYF. The CDR3 nucleotides read TGCGCCAGCAGCACTCAGGGTTTCCCCACAGATACGCAGTATTTT.

This clonotype has ten or more counts. The V and J genes are TRBV7-2 and TRBJ2-5; 7 nucleotides line up with TRBD1. Germline CDR1 and CDR2: SGHTA and FQGNSA. The CDR3 is 15 amino acids. The V gene end was trimmed by 5 bases and the J gene end by 3 bases; junction bases not matched to a gene: 9. For the CDR3, the DNA is TGTGCCAGCAGCCTCATGGGACAGACCGAAGAGACCCAGTACTTC. Translating gives CASSLMGQTEETQYF.

This clonotype was counted many times. CDR3 coding DNA: TGCGCCAGCAGCTCTAGCGGGAACGGCAATGAGCAGTTCTTC. This codes for CASSSSGNGNEQFF. The chain couples TRBV5-1 to TRBJ2-1; 9 nucleotides align to TRBD2. From germline, CDR1 is SGHRS and CDR2 YFSETQ. This CDR3 comprises 14 residues. Trimming removed 3 bases from V and 6 bases from J; junction bases left unmatched: 4.

The V call is TRBV29-1, the J call TRBJ2-6; D is uncertain. There are 15 residues in the CDR3. With 3 bases removed from V and 2 bases from J, the gap between germline ends came to 11 bases. In germline, CDR1 is SQVTM, CDR2 ANQGSEA. This CDR3 is CSVEVGKAGANVLTF. The CDR3, as DNA: TGCAGCGTTGAGGTGGGAAAGGCTGGGGCCAACGTCCTGACTTTC. Using reference TRBV29-1 and TRBJ2-6 for the parts outside the CDR3, the full variable domain is SAVISQKPSRDICQRGTSLTIQCQVDSQVTMMFWYRQQPGQSLTLIATANQGSEATYESGFVIDKFPISRPNLTFSTLTVSNMSPEDSSIYLCSVEVGKAGANVLTFGAGSRLTVL.

This clonotype occurred many times. This chain links TRBV6-2 or TRBV6-3 with TRBJ2-2; 12 nucleotides agree with TRBD2. J gave up 8 bases and V 7 bases, and 8 bases lay outside the gene matches. The CDR3 is made up of 15 amino acids. CDR1 is MNHEY and CDR2 is SVGEGT in the germline V gene. Here the CDR3 DNA reads TGTGCCAGCAATGGACTAGCGGGACCTGCGGGGGAGCTGTTTTTT. Protein product: CASNGLAGPAGELFF.

This clonotype appeared a few times. This could be a read error, since a much larger clone is one nucleotide away. The chain carries TRBV11-3 and TRBJ1-2, with no clear D. Per the germline V gene, CDR1 is SGHNT and CDR2 is YENEEA. This CDR3 region has 13 residues. The CDR3 reads CVSSKEEQYGYTF. The CDR3 DNA reads TGTGTCAGCAGCAAGGAAGAGCAGTACGGCTACACCTTC.

This clonotype was seen at least ten times. The V and J genes are TRBV7-2 and TRBJ2-7, with D perhaps TRBD1 (5 bases). Trimming took off 1 base at V and 2 bases at J, with 9 bases between the two ends. Germline V gives CDR1 SGHTA, CDR2 FQGNSA. The CDR3 length is 14 residues. As DNA, the CDR3 is TGTGCCAGCAGCTTAGACAGGTCCACCTACGAGCAGTACTTC. Its translation: CASSLDRSTYEQYF.

This clonotype was seen ten or more times. This sequence joins TRBV12-3 or TRBV12-4 and TRBJ2-4, with D perhaps TRBD1 (5 bases). This CDR3 has 14 residues. V was shortened by 4 bases and J by 0 bases, with 7 bases between the two germline ends. CDR3 amino acids: CASSSTVAKNIQYF. CDR3 sequence (DNA): TGTGCCAGCAGTTCGACAGTAGCCAAAAACATTCAGTACTTC.

This sequence joins TRBV29-1 and TRBJ2-2; 8 bases are shared with TRBD2. CDR3 length equals 16 residues. V gave up 7 bases and J gave up 3 bases; unmatched junction bases: 13. Looked up from germline, CDR1 is SQVTM and CDR2 is ANQGSEA. This CDR3 is CSAFESGREYTGELFF. The CDR3 DNA reads as TGCAGCGCCTTTGAGAGCGGGAGAGAGTACACCGGGGAGCTGTTTTTT.

This clonotype was seen a few times. The V call is TRBV11-2, the J call TRBJ1-3; D is undetermined. Trimming left V 0 bases short and J 4 bases short, with 7 bases between. The CDR3 extends over 14 amino acids. Germline V CDR1 and CDR2: SGHAT, FQNNGV. DNA for the CDR3: TGTGCCAGCAGCTTAGAACCGATCGGAAACACCATATATTTT. Its translation: CASSLEPIGNTIYF.

This clonotype was observed at least ten times. This chain uses TRBV7-2 with TRBJ2-3; D is undetermined. The CDR3 sequence is 14 residues long. Trimming cost V 2 bases and J 1 base, with 7 bases left between them. Germline V gene sequence: CDR1 SGHTA, CDR2 FQGNSA. The CDR3 sequence is CASSLRHRTDTQYF. The CDR3 DNA follows: TGTGCCAGCAGCTTAAGACACCGCACAGATACGCAGTATTTT.